This T cell receptor beta chain originates from a study of T cell repertoires in cytomegalovirus infection. Study as a whole: Indications came from public TCR beta signatures; they pointed to CMV infection and to a matching HLA type.

Using its own MiXCR run on the reads, TCRdb lists one record per CDR3 protein. The sample includes 200,000 or so distinct CDR3 sequences, under 30% of them seen just once. In regard to this clonotype: Its specificity is not known.

Study results and limitations: The ex vivo response was dominated by HLA-C-restricted CMV-specific TCR beta clonotypes. Frequencies of public TCR beta families were cumulated, and this identified carriers of CMV plus the relevant HLA.

This clonotype was obtained from a human donor in good health (CMV status not recorded). Some clones in this sample may be carry-over from other donors' samples. The sequenced material came from PBMCs.

The CDR3 is CASRSNTGELFF. For the CDR3, the DNA is TGTGCCAGCAGGTCGAACACCGGGGAGCTGTTTTTT. The chain uses TRBV6-1 and TRBJ2-2; D gene ambiguous. The germline V gene has CDR1 MNHNS and CDR2 SASEGT. Trimming removed 6 bases from V and 0 bases from J, with 2 bases in between. CDR3 size: 12 residues.